The 9 T cell receptor beta chains below come from one sample, sequenced in a study of T cell responses to AZD1222 COVID-19 vaccine. TCRdb's copy holds only in-frame clones and misses some; the assay was immunoSEQ multiplex PCR. The table lists fewer than 70,000 clones, over 70% of them singletons. The sequences come from peripheral blood, collected 28 days after the second AZD1222 dose. The receptors here all came from an adult who received the AZD1222 COVID-19 vaccine.

This rearrangement joins TRBV7-9 to TRBJ1-1, with no clear D. This CDR3 region has 12 residues. The germline V gene encodes CDR1 SEHNR and CDR2 FQNEAQ (reference sequence). Trimming pared 1 base from V and 7 bases from J, leaving 7 bases between. The CDR3 is CASSLDEGEAFF. The CDR3 DNA is TGTGCCAGCAGCTTAGATGAGGGTGAAGCTTTCTTT.

The V gene is TRBV6-5, the J gene TRBJ1-2; D perhaps matches TRBD1 (5 bases). Trimming took 5 bases from V and 8 from J, leaving 15 bases between them. There are 13 residues in the CDR3. Per the germline V gene, CDR1 is MNHEY and CDR2 is SVGAGI. This CDR3 reads CASSPTVGNGYTF. In nucleotides, the CDR3 is TGTGCCAGCAGTCCGACAGTTGGTAACGGCTACACCTTC.

The sample holds one count of this clone. The chain links TRBV29-1 to TRBJ2-1, with 12 bases lining up with TRBD2. J lost 7 bases, V lost 7 bases, and 8 bases had no gene match. The CDR3 runs to 14 residues. Germline V gene sequence: CDR1 SQVTM, CDR2 ANQGSEA. The CDR3 sequence is CSAKTSGGQNEQFF. CDR3 coding DNA: TGCAGCGCAAAAACTAGCGGGGGGCAGAATGAGCAGTTCTTC.

V gene TRBV5-1 combines with J gene TRBJ2-1; 11 bases align to TRBD2. CDR3 length equals 15 residues. V was pared by 3 bases and J by 6 bases, with 5 bases of the junction left unmatched. The germline V gene encodes CDR1 SGHRS and CDR2 YFSETQ. The CDR3 reads CASSSLSGGANEQFF. Written as DNA, the CDR3 is TGCGCCAGCAGCTCCCTTAGCGGGGGGGCCAATGAGCAGTTCTTC.

V usage is TRBV28 and J usage is TRBJ1-4; D not certain. Germline V gene sequence: CDR1 MDHEN, CDR2 SYDVKM. Trimming took 7 bases from V and 0 from J, leaving 12 bases between them. The CDR3 spans 15 residues. CDR3 loop: CASIQKGATNEKLFF. The CDR3 DNA is TGTGCCAGCATACAAAAGGGTGCAACTAATGAAAAACTGTTTTTT. Together with reference TRBV28 and TRBJ1-4, the CDR3 gives the full variable domain: DVKVTQSSRYLVKRTGEKVFLECVQDMDHENMFWYRQDPGLGLRLIYFSYDVKMKEKGDIPEGYSVSREKKERFSLILESASTNQTSMYLCASIQKGATNEKLFFGSGTQLSVL.

CDR3: CASSEDRGGNYGYTF. CDR3 bases: TGTGCCAGCAGTGAAGACCGTGGGGGAAACTATGGCTACACCTTC. The V call is TRBV2, the J call TRBJ1-2; a possible D gene is TRBD1 (5 bases). CDR3 length equals 15 residues. Trimming stripped 1 base from V and 2 bases from J, with 11 bases between. Germline assignment: CDR1 SNHLY and CDR2 FYNNEI.

This rearrangement joins TRBV19 to TRBJ1-6, with 8 positions matching TRBD1. CDR1 and CDR2 (germline): LNHDA, SQIVND (reference sequence). CDR3 length equals 14 residues. The junction had 6 bases not matched to a gene; V was cut back by 4 bases and J by 10 bases. Here the CDR3 DNA reads TGTGCCAGTAGTAGGACAGGGATTGGGTCACCCCTCCACTTT. Protein sequence: CASSRTGIGSPLHF.

The chain is built from TRBV6-2 or TRBV6-3 and TRBJ2-1; D may be TRBD1 (5 bases). This CDR3 is 11 amino acids long. Per the germline V gene, CDR1 is MNHEY and CDR2 is SVGEGT. V lost 4 bases and J lost 11, with 9 bases in between. The CDR3 sequence is CASSSRQKQFF. The CDR3 DNA reads as TGTGCCAGCAGTTCTAGACAGAAGCAGTTCTTC.

The CDR3 reads CAWSGVGLGFNEQFF. The CDR3 nucleotides read TGTGCCTGGAGTGGAGTAGGACTAGGGTTTAATGAGCAGTTCTTC. This chain joins TRBV30 and TRBJ2-1; TRBD2 matches at 7 bases. Germline V gene sequence: CDR1 GTSNPN, CDR2 SVGIG (reference sequence). CDR3 length: 15 residues. The V and J ends lost 1 base and 7 bases, in that order; junction bases with no gene match: 10.